Below, 18 T cell receptor beta chains from the same sample are listed, as sequenced in a study of T-cell memory formation after mild COVID-19. Using its own MiXCR run on the 5' RACE reads, TCRdb lists one record per CDR3 protein. The sample shows roughly 350,000 distinct CDR3 sequences, roughly an eighth of them seen only once. Sequencing input: PBMCs or a T cell subset sorted from them (not recorded which). The receptors here all came from a man aged 18 to 30 who had mild COVID-19 (a few samples of this study predate the infection). Cell type and time point are not known.

The chain couples TRBV7-3 to TRBJ2-1; no definite D call. V shed 1 base and J shed 6 bases, with 7 bases lying between them. Germline-derived CDR1 and CDR2 are SGHTA and FQGTGA. The CDR3 loop spans 13 amino acids. CDR3 residues: CASSLSRSNEQFF. In nucleotides, the CDR3 is TGTGCCAGCAGCTTAAGTAGGTCCAATGAGCAGTTCTTC.

The genes are TRBV7-7 and TRBJ2-2, with 9 bases aligning to TRBD1. Germline lookup yields CDR1 SSHAT and CDR2 FNYEAQ (reference sequence). CDR3 length: 14 amino acids. Here the CDR3 DNA reads TGTGCTAGCGGAGACAGGGGGGGCACCGGGGAGCTGTTTTTT. Its protein product is CASGDRGGTGELFF.

The chain couples TRBV9 to TRBJ1-3; unclear D gene. Trimming pared 0 bases from V and 8 bases from J, leaving 9 bases between. This CDR3 comprises 13 residues. CDR1 and CDR2 (germline): SGDLS, YYNGEE. The CDR3 loop is CASSVEGRDTIYF. The CDR3 DNA is TGTGCCAGCAGCGTAGAGGGTCGGGACACCATATATTTT.

In its sample, this clonotype was seen a few times. The chain employs TRBV5-1 and TRBJ2-2; 8 nucleotides line up with TRBD2. The CDR3 has 16 amino acids. With V trimmed by 0 bases and J by 4 bases, 5 bases remained unmatched. Germline-derived CDR1 and CDR2 are SGHRS and YFSETQ. The CDR3 sequence is CASSLGTSMFTGELFF. CDR3 coding DNA: TGCGCCAGCAGCTTGGGGACTAGCATGTTCACCGGGGAGCTGTTTTTT.

The chain uses TRBV6-5 and TRBJ2-1, with TRBD1 matching 8 bases. The CDR3 is 15 residues long. CDR1 is MNHEY and CDR2 is SVGAGI in the germline V gene. Trimming removed 7 bases from V and 3 bases from J; junction bases left unmatched: 8. The CDR3 DNA is TGTGCCAGCACCAATCAGGGGGCTTTCTACAATGAGCAGTTCTTC. Its translation: CASTNQGAFYNEQFF.

The table lists this clonotype with many counts. This rearrangement joins TRBV12-3 or TRBV12-4 to TRBJ1-2; D unresolved. The CDR3 spans 12 residues. Trimming cost V 5 bases and J 5 bases, with 9 bases left between them. The CDR3 here is CASSRASYGYTF. In DNA form, the CDR3 reads TGTGCCAGCAGTCGAGCCTCATATGGCTACACCTTC.

This clonotype was counted many times. The chain couples TRBV7-2 to TRBJ2-3; D may be TRBD2 (6 bases). The V and J ends lost 2 bases and 2 bases respectively, with 8 bases between them. Looked up from germline, CDR1 is SGHTA and CDR2 is FQGNSA. This CDR3 has 14 amino acids. The CDR3 sequence is CASSLSLATDTQYF. CDR3 sequence (DNA): TGTGCCAGCAGCTTATCACTAGCCACAGATACGCAGTATTTT.

This clonotype was recorded at least ten times. The chain has TRBV5-1 and TRBJ2-7; a weak D match, TRBD1 (6 bases). In germline, CDR1 is SGHRS, CDR2 YFSETQ. V gave up 3 bases and J gave up 5 bases, with 9 bases separating them. This CDR3 region has 12 residues. For the CDR3, the DNA is TGCGCCAGCAGCTATGAGGGGGACGAGCAGTACTTC. It translates to CASSYEGDEQYF. Variable domain in full (rest from reference TRBV5-1 and TRBJ2-7): KAGVTQTPRYLIKTRGQQVTLSCSPISGHRSVSWYQQTPGQGLQFLFEYFSETQRNKGNFPGRFSGRQFSNSRSEMNVSTLELGDSALYLCASSYEGDEQYFGPGTRLTVT.

The chain links TRBV2 to TRBJ2-4, with TRBD2 matching over 8 bases. Trimming cost V 8 bases and J 0 bases; bases outside gene matches: 6. The CDR3 is made up of 15 amino acids. Germline V gene data show CDR1 as SNHLY and CDR2 as FYNNEI. The CDR3 loop reads CASPGGEGAKNIQYF. CDR3 nucleotides: TGTGCCAGCCCCGGGGGGGAAGGAGCCAAAAACATTCAGTACTTC.

This clonotype was detected many times. The V and J genes are TRBV5-1 and TRBJ2-5, with 8 positions matching TRBD2. V lost 5 bases to trimming and J lost 1 base; unmatched junction nucleotides: 4. CDR3 length equals 14 residues. In germline, CDR1 is SGHRS, CDR2 YFSETQ. The CDR3 spells CASRRGTSQETQYF. The CDR3 nucleotides read TGCGCCAGCAGGCGTGGGACTAGCCAAGAGACCCAGTACTTC. Using reference TRBV5-1 and TRBJ2-5 for the parts outside the CDR3, the full variable domain is KAGVTQTPRYLIKTRGQQVTLSCSPISGHRSVSWYQQTPGQGLQFLFEYFSETQRNKGNFPGRFSGRQFSNSRSEMNVSTLELGDSALYLCASRRGTSQETQYFGPGTRLLVL.

The chain has TRBV29-1 and TRBJ2-3, with 8 bases lining up with TRBD2. The J segment lost 1 base and the V segment lost 0 bases, leaving 12 bases of the junction unmatched. The CDR3 is 18 amino acids. Germline values: CDR1 SQVTM, CDR2 ANQGSEA. The CDR3 is CSVEDAAGGPLGTDTQYF. The CDR3 nucleotides read TGCAGCGTTGAAGATGCGGCGGGGGGACCCCTGGGCACAGATACGCAGTATTTT.

The rearrangement joins TRBV28 to TRBJ2-2; D unresolved. CDR3 length equals 14 residues. The V gene lost 2 bases and the J gene lost 1 base, with 5 bases spanning the gap. CDR1 MDHEN and CDR2 SYDVKM come from the germline V gene. The CDR3 nucleotides are TGTGCCAGCAGTTTAATAATGAACACCGGGGAGCTGTTTTTT. Protein sequence: CASSLIMNTGELFF.

This rearrangement joins TRBV4-3 to TRBJ1-5; possibly TRBD1 for D (5 bases). The CDR3 runs 16 residues. The V gene lost 0 bases and the J gene lost 9 bases, with 18 bases spanning the gap. Per the germline V gene, CDR1 is LGHNA and CDR2 is YSLEER. The CDR3 here is CASSQDGGQGGLPQHF. In DNA form, the CDR3 reads TGCGCCAGCAGCCAAGATGGAGGGCAGGGTGGGCTGCCCCAGCATTTT.

This clonotype was seen a handful of times. The J gene is TRBJ1-2, the V gene TRBV13, with D tentatively TRBD1 (6 bases). The V and J ends lost 4 bases and 6 bases respectively, with 12 bases between them. In germline, CDR1 is PRHDT, CDR2 FYEKMQ (reference sequence). The CDR3 loop spans 13 amino acids. CDR3 sequence (DNA): TGTGCCAGCAGCTCACAGGGTGGGAATGGCTACACCTTC. This translates into CASSSQGGNGYTF.

CDR3 residues: CASSLSGSTDTQYF. CDR3 coding DNA: TGTGCCAGCAGTCTTAGCGGAAGCACAGATACGCAGTATTTT. The V and J genes are TRBV5-4 and TRBJ2-3; possibly TRBD2 for D (6 bases). Trimming left V 5 bases short and J 0 bases short, with 10 bases between. This CDR3 has 14 amino acids. The V gene's germline CDR1 is SGHNT and CDR2 YYREEE (reference sequence).

The chain carries TRBV6-5 and TRBJ2-7; 8 bases line up with TRBD1. CDR1 and CDR2 from the germline V gene are MNHEY and SVGAGI. The junction had 7 bases not matched to a gene; V was cut back by 3 bases and J by 3 bases. The CDR3 spans 15 residues. Here the CDR3 reads CASSYLSGGVYEQYF. The CDR3 region has the DNA TGTGCCAGCAGTTATTTGTCAGGGGGCGTCTACGAGCAGTACTTC.

The table lists this clonotype with a few counts. The chain couples TRBV6-5 to TRBJ2-7; 7 bases line up with TRBD1. This CDR3 comprises 16 residues. Per the germline V gene, CDR1 is MNHEY and CDR2 is SVGAGI. V shed 5 bases, J shed 3 bases, and the junction held 13 bases outside the gene matches. The chain's CDR3 is CASSRYRQGYGYEQYF. CDR3 nucleotide sequence: TGTGCCAGCAGTCGATACCGACAGGGATACGGCTACGAGCAGTACTTC.

This clonotype was counted a few times. The rearrangement links TRBV3-1 to TRBJ2-7; TRBD2 is a possible D gene (6 bases). CDR1 and CDR2 from the germline V gene are LGHDT and YNNKEL (reference sequence). The CDR3 extends over 15 amino acids. V was pared by 1 base and J by 9 bases, with 19 bases between. The CDR3 protein is CASSQGLRDWGWQYF. The CDR3 nucleotides are TGTGCCAGCAGCCAAGGTCTCCGGGACTGGGGGTGGCAGTACTTC.